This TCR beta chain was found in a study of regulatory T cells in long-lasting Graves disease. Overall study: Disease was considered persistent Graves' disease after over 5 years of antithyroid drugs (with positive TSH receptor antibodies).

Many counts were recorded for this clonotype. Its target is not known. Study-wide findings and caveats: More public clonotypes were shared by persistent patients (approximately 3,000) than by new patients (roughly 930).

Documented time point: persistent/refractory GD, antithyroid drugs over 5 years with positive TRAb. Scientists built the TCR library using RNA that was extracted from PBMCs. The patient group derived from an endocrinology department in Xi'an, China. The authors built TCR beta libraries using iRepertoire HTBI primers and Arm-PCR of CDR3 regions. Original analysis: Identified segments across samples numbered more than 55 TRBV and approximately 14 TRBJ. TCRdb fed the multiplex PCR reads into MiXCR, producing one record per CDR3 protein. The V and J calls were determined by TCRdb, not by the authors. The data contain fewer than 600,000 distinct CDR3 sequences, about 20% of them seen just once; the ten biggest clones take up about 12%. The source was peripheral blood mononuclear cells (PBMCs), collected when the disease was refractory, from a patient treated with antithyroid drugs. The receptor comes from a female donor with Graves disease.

CDR3 residues: CASSEANGGNTEAFF. CDR3 bases: TGTGCCAGCAGTGAAGCAAACGGGGGGAACACTGAAGCTTTCTTT. V and J are TRBV2 and TRBJ1-1; maybe TRBD1 (5 bases). In germline, CDR1 is SNHLY, CDR2 FYNNEI. The CDR3 is 15 amino acids. With 0 bases removed from V and 1 base from J, the gap between germline ends came to 9 bases.